The present entry profiles one TCR beta chain with its context. The source of the sample is a study of blood T cell repertoires in COVID-19. Turning to the study itself: Acute and convalescent COVID-19 samples came from the United States, Italy and Spain. T cells, B-cell-depleted T cells, or PBMCs supplied cDNA or gDNA.

In the authors' workflow: Nucleated cell counts were estimated from reference gene primer amplification. Method: immunoSEQ multiplex PCR; TCRdb's copy keeps in-frame clones and lacks some. That table gives V, J and clone size, and the DNA gave D and trimming. In the table there are under 300,000 clones, approximately 88% of which are singletons. Per the germline V gene, CDR1 is MDHEN and CDR2 is SYDVKM. This CDR3 contains 15 residues. V lost 1 base, J lost 9 bases, and 4 bases stayed unmatched. The genes are TRBV28 and TRBJ1-6; 9 positions match TRBD1. This clonotype was obtained from a human donor with COVID-19, enrolled during active disease. The donor label of this sample is uncertain. Input material: peripheral blood. The CDR3 is CASSLFGTGSSPLHF. The CDR3 nucleotides are TGTGCCAGCAGTTTATTCGGGACAGGGAGTTCACCCCTCCACTTT.